This passage covers 25 T cell receptor beta chains from one sample sequenced in a study of blood T cell repertoires in COVID-19. Clones were sequenced by immunoSEQ multiplex PCR, and TCRdb holds only the in-frame ones, with some missing. This sample has about 130,000 clones, with about four fifths found just once. Sequencing was carried out using peripheral blood. Receptors originate from a woman in her 30s who had recovered from COVID-19.

This clone was seen just once. The chain employs TRBV12-3 or TRBV12-4 and TRBJ1-1; no firm D call. The CDR3 totals 12 residues. With 6 bases removed from V and 4 bases from J, the gap between germline ends came to 9 bases. The CDR3 is CASRSKSTEAFF. CDR3 nucleotides: TGTGCCAGCAGATCCAAGAGCACTGAAGCTTTCTTT.

This clone has a handful of counts. The chain recombines TRBV6-1 with TRBJ2-3; TRBD1 agrees at 10 bases. This CDR3 contains 16 residues. V dropped 4 bases and J dropped 2; count of bases not matched to a gene: 6. CDR1 is MNHNS, CDR2 SASEGT, per germline. The CDR3 DNA reads as TGTGCCAGCAGTGCCCTGGACAGGGGGATCACAGATACGCAGTATTTT. Translated, it gives CASSALDRGITDTQYF.

This clone was recorded once. V and J are TRBV19 and TRBJ2-2, with 12 nucleotides matching TRBD2. J was trimmed by 1 base and V by 1 base; bases with no gene match: 7. Germline CDR1 and CDR2: LNHDA and SQIVND (reference sequence). The CDR3 contains 19 residues. For the CDR3, the DNA is TGTGCCAGTAGTATAGCCATGGGACTAGCGGGCCGGAACACCGGGGAGCTGTTTTTT. Protein: CASSIAMGLAGRNTGELFF.

This chain links TRBV19 with TRBJ1-1; D gene ambiguous. The CDR3 is 14 amino acids. With 0 bases removed from V and 5 bases from J, the gap between germline ends came to 10 bases. CDR1 and CDR2 from the germline V gene are LNHDA and SQIVND (reference sequence). DNA of the CDR3: TGTGCCAGTAGTATAGAAGGAGAGGAAACTGAAGCTTTCTTT. It codes for CASSIEGEETEAFF.

The genes are TRBV18 and TRBJ2-7, with 9 bases that match TRBD1. CDR3 size: 15 residues. Germline CDR1 reads KGHSH; CDR2 reads LQKENI. The ends lost 4 bases at V and 4 bases at J; junction bases unmatched: 8. Here the CDR3 reads CASSLSRDRVYEQYF. CDR3 DNA sequence: TGTGCCAGCTCACTAAGTAGGGACAGGGTGTACGAGCAGTACTTC.

J is TRBJ1-1 and V is TRBV7-2; D call uncertain. Germline V gene data show CDR1 as SGHTA and CDR2 as FQGNSA. V was clipped by 7 bases and J by 4 bases, with 13 bases between them. The CDR3 sequence is 13 residues long. The CDR3 reads CASTRFLSTEAFF. In DNA form, the CDR3 reads TGTGCCAGCACGCGATTTTTGAGCACTGAAGCTTTCTTT.

V and J are TRBV29-1 and TRBJ2-1; possibly TRBD1 for D (5 bases). CDR3 size: 13 residues. Trimming left V 6 bases short and J 5 bases short, with 14 bases between. Germline CDR1 and CDR2: SQVTM and ANQGSEA. This chain's CDR3 is CSVALGVNNEQFF. CDR3 coding DNA: TGCAGCGTCGCTCTAGGGGTTAACAATGAGCAGTTCTTC.

The V call is TRBV13, the J call TRBJ1-4, with TRBD1 identical over 12 bases. J lost 7 bases, V lost 2 bases, and 2 bases had no gene match. The germline gives CDR1 PRHDT, CDR2 FYEKMQ (reference sequence). CDR3 length equals 15 residues. The chain's CDR3 is CASSLSGQGAEKLFF. The CDR3 nucleotides are TGTGCCAGCAGCTTATCGGGACAGGGGGCTGAAAAACTGTTTTTT. Full variable domain (missing parts from reference TRBV13 and TRBJ1-4): AAGVIQSPRHLIKEKRETATLKCYPIPRHDTVYWYQQGPGQDPQFLISFYEKMQSDKGSIPDRFSAQQFSDYHSELNMSSLELGDSALYFCASSLSGQGAEKLFFGSGTQLSVL.

The chain carries TRBV12-3 or TRBV12-4 and TRBJ1-1; D is undetermined. The germline V and J ends were trimmed by 2 bases and 7 bases, with 5 bases remaining between them. The CDR3 covers 11 residues. Written as DNA, the CDR3 is TGTGCCAGCAGTTTAACGGGTGAAGCTTTCTTT. It specifies CASSLTGEAFF.

The rearrangement links TRBV7-6 to TRBJ2-7; TRBD1 aligns across 7 bases. This CDR3 is 18 amino acids long. Germline V gives CDR1 SGHVS, CDR2 FNYEAQ. The junction had 16 bases not matched to a gene; V was cut back by 5 bases and J by 0 bases. CDR3 DNA: TGTGCCAGCAGCCCCCGACCGGAAACAGGGGTGAGCTCCTACGAGCAGTACTTC. Residues: CASSPRPETGVSSYEQYF.

This clone appeared a few times. This chain links TRBV27 with TRBJ2-3; 8 bases agree with TRBD1. Per germline, CDR1 MNHEY and CDR2 SMNVEV (reference sequence). The CDR3 sequence is 16 residues long. Trimming at V came to 5 bases and at J to 1 base, leaving 8 bases not matched to a gene. The chain's CDR3 is CASSTYRGIGTDTQYF. As DNA, the CDR3 is TGTGCCAGCAGTACTTACAGGGGGATTGGCACAGATACGCAGTATTTT.

This clone was recorded only once. CDR3 loop: CASSLLGRGPIEAFF. The CDR3 nucleotides are TGTGCCAGCAGCTTATTGGGCAGGGGGCCGATTGAAGCTTTCTTT. This chain connects TRBV11-1 to TRBJ1-1; 8 bases agree with TRBD1. The CDR3 has 15 amino acids. V trimming: 2 bases; J trimming: 7 bases; junction bases outside the gene matches: 9. Germline lookup yields CDR1 SGHAT and CDR2 FQDESV (reference sequence).

The rearrangement uses TRBV18 and TRBJ1-1, with a tentative D call TRBD1 (5 bases). CDR1 is KGHSH, CDR2 LQKENI, per germline. Trimming stripped 2 bases from V and 0 bases from J, with 7 bases between. CDR3 length: 14 residues. DNA of the CDR3: TGTGCCAGCTCACCAACAGGCATGAACACTGAAGCTTTCTTT. Amino acids: CASSPTGMNTEAFF. Using reference TRBV18 and TRBJ1-1 for the parts outside the CDR3, the full variable domain is NAGVMQNPRHLVRRRGQEARLRCSPMKGHSHVYWYRQLPEEGLKFMVYLQKENIIDESGMPKERFSAEFPKEGPSILRIQQVVRGDSAAYFCASSPTGMNTEAFFGQGTRLTVV.

This rearrangement joins TRBV24-1 to TRBJ2-1; perhaps TRBD1 as D (5 bases). The CDR3 covers 13 residues. V lost 0 bases and J lost 10, with 9 bases in between. Looked up from germline, CDR1 is KGHDR and CDR2 is SFDVKD. CDR3 sequence: CATSDLGAEEQFF. CDR3 in DNA: TGTGCCACCAGTGATTTGGGGGCAGAGGAGCAGTTCTTC.

The CDR3 coding sequence is TGTGCCACCCGGGACACGGGCTCTGGAAACACCATATATTTT. Translation gives CATRDTGSGNTIYF. This rearrangement joins TRBV6-5 to TRBJ1-3, with D possibly matching TRBD1 (6 bases). This CDR3 has 14 residues. V lost 10 bases and J lost 0, with 13 bases in between. Germline CDR1 and CDR2: MNHEY and SVGAGI.

The chain joins TRBV7-9 to TRBJ2-3; 9 nucleotides match TRBD2. Looked up from germline, CDR1 is SEHNR and CDR2 is FQNEAQ (reference sequence). V was clipped by 2 bases and J by 3 bases; unmatched bases: 6. CDR3 length equals 16 residues. As DNA, the CDR3 is TGTGCCAGCAGCTTAATAGCGGGGGCACCGACAGATACGCAGTATTTT. Translation: CASSLIAGAPTDTQYF. The full variable domain, its missing parts supplied by reference TRBV7-9 and TRBJ2-3, is DTGVSQNPRHKITKRGQNVTFRCDPISEHNRLYWYRQTLGQGPEFLTYFQNEAQLEKSRLLSDRFSAERPKGSFSTLEIQRTEQGDSAMYLCASSLIAGAPTDTQYFGPGTRLTVL.

This clone has more than one count but fewer than ten. The chain has TRBV6-6 and TRBJ1-5; D call uncertain. The germline gives CDR1 MNHNY, CDR2 SVGAGI (reference sequence). The CDR3 is 13 amino acids. Trimming removed 11 bases from V and 5 bases from J, with 16 bases in between. The CDR3: CAGRPRSDQPQHF. CDR3 sequence (DNA): TGTGCCGGAAGACCAAGGAGTGATCAGCCCCAGCATTTT.

This clone is a singleton in its sample. The chain uses TRBV5-4 and TRBJ2-5; tentatively, D is TRBD2 (6 bases). The CDR3 extends over 15 amino acids. Trimming took off 5 bases at V and 5 bases at J, with 19 bases between the two ends. The germline CDR1 and CDR2 sequences are SGHNT and YYREEE (reference sequence). DNA for the CDR3: TGTGCCAGCAGAAAAGAACAGTGGGCGGGGGAGACCCAGTACTTC. Translated: CASRKEQWAGETQYF.

This rearrangement joins TRBV24-1 to TRBJ2-7; D perhaps matches TRBD1 (5 bases). The CDR3 extends over 12 amino acids. With 10 bases removed from V and 4 bases from J, the gap between germline ends came to 13 bases. CDR1 is KGHDR and CDR2 is SFDVKD in the germline V gene. The CDR3 DNA reads as TGTGCCACAACCGACAGTCCGTACGAGCAGTACTTC. The encoded protein is CATTDSPYEQYF.

This clone was seen a handful of times. The CDR3 sequence: CASSASGSGANVLTF. The CDR3 region has the DNA TGTGCCAGCAGTGCTAGCGGCTCTGGGGCCAACGTCCTGACTTTC. This chain links TRBV6-4 with TRBJ2-6, with TRBD2 matching over 7 bases. Germline V gives CDR1 MRHNA, CDR2 SNTAGT. There are 15 residues in the CDR3. Trimming removed 4 bases from V and 0 bases from J; junction bases left unmatched: 0.

The chain uses TRBV11-2 and TRBJ1-2; 7 nucleotides match TRBD1. The CDR3 length is 13 residues. CDR1 and CDR2 (germline): SGHAT, FQNNGV. With 5 bases clipped from V and 8 bases from J, the junction kept 8 bases outside the gene matches. The CDR3 loop is CASSISTGRGYTF. CDR3 bases: TGTGCCAGCAGCATTTCGACAGGGCGCGGCTACACCTTC.

In this sample, this clone turned up once. The chain carries TRBV24-1 and TRBJ2-5, with 8 nucleotides matching TRBD1. With V trimmed by 6 bases and J by 4 bases, 6 bases remained unmatched. The germline gives CDR1 KGHDR, CDR2 SFDVKD. CDR3 length: 14 amino acids. CDR3 nucleotide sequence: TGTGCCACCAGTAGGACAGGGATGCCAGAGACCCAGTACTTC. Translated, it gives CATSRTGMPETQYF.

The rearrangement joins TRBV9 to TRBJ1-1; D ambiguous. The CDR3 is 13 amino acids. Germline V gene sequence: CDR1 SGDLS, CDR2 YYNGEE. Trimming left V 0 bases short and J 0 bases short, with 3 bases between. CDR3 region: CASSVDLNTEAFF. The DNA for the CDR3 is TGTGCCAGCAGCGTAGACTTGAACACTGAAGCTTTCTTT. Full variable domain (rest looked up from reference TRBV9 and TRBJ1-1): DSGVTQTPKHLITATGQRVTLRCSPRSGDLSVYWYQQSLDQGLQFLIQYYNGEERAKGNILERFSAQQFPDLHSELNLSSLELGDSALYFCASSVDLNTEAFFGQGTRLTVV.

The chain recombines TRBV5-4 with TRBJ1-4; 11 positions match TRBD1. The ends lost 4 bases at V and 2 bases at J; junction bases unmatched: 4. The germline V gene has CDR1 SGHNT and CDR2 YYREEE (reference sequence). This CDR3 has 16 residues. The CDR3 loop reads CASSPGQGVTNEKLFF. DNA of the CDR3: TGTGCCAGCAGCCCGGGACAGGGGGTGACTAATGAAAAACTGTTTTTT.

The V call is TRBV28, the J call TRBJ2-1; 11 bases are a match to TRBD1. The length of the CDR3 is 14 residues. The germline CDR1 and CDR2 sequences are MDHEN and SYDVKM. V dropped 6 bases and J dropped 10; count of bases not matched to a gene: 8. The CDR3 here is CASSTGQGAREQFF. CDR3 DNA: TGTGCCAGCAGCACCGGACAGGGGGCCCGGGAGCAGTTCTTC.